Sequencing of this T cell receptor (beta chain) was carried out in a study of blood T cell repertoires in COVID-19. About the study: Specimens from acute and convalescent COVID-19 originated in the United States, Italy and Spain. In each case, the material was cDNA or gDNA derived from T cells, B-cell-depleted T cells, or PBMCs.

V dropped 5 bases and J dropped 3; count of bases not matched to a gene: 7. Germline values: CDR1 SEHNR, CDR2 FQNEAQ (reference sequence). This CDR3 has 15 residues. Methods used by the authors: Amplification from reference gene primers served as the basis for estimated nucleated cell counts. This table comes from immunoSEQ multiplex PCR, and its TCRdb copy is limited to in-frame clones, with some not included. That table furnishes V, J and clone size, whereas the DNA furnished D and trimming. The profile shows some 200,000 clones, 80% to 90% of them singletons. The clonotype comes from a woman younger than 30 who had recovered from COVID-19. The sample comprised peripheral blood. The V call is TRBV7-9, the J call TRBJ2-1; 7 bases match TRBD2. CDR3: CASSPKGGSYNEQFF. For the CDR3, the DNA is TGTGCCAGCAGCCCAAAGGGCGGGAGCTACAATGAGCAGTTCTTC.